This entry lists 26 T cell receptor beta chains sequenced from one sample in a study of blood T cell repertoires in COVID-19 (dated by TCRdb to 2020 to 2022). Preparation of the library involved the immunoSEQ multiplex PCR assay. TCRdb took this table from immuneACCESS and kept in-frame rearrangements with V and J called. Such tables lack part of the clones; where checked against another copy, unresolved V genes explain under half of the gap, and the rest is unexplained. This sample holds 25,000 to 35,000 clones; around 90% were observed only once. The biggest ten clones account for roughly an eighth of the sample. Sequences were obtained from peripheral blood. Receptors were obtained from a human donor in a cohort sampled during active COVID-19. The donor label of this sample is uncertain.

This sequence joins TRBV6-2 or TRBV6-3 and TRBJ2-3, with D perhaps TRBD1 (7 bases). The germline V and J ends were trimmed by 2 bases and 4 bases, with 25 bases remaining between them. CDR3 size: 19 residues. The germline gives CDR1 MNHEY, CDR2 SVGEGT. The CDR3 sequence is CASSYEVGGTAHVSDTQYF. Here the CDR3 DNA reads TGTGCCAGCAGTTACGAGGTTGGCGGGACAGCCCATGTATCAGATACGCAGTATTTT.

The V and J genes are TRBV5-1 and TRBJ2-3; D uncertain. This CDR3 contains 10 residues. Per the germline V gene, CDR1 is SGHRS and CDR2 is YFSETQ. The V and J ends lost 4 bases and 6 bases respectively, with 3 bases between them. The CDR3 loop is CASSRDTQYF. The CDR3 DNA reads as TGCGCCAGCAGCCGGGATACGCAGTATTTT.

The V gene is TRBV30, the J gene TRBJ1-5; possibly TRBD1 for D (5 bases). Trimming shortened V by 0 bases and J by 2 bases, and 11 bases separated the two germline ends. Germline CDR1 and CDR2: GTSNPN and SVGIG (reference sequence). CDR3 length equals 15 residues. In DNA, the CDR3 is TGTGCCTGGAGTGTGGGCAGGGCGGGCAATCAGCCCCAGCATTTT. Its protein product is CAWSVGRAGNQPQHF. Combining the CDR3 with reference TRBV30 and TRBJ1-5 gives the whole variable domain SQTIHQWPATLVQPVGSPLSLECTVEGTSNPNLYWYRQAAGRGLQLLFYSVGIGQISSEVPQNLSASRPQDRQFILSSKKLLLSDSGFYLCAWSVGRAGNQPQHFGDGTRLSIL.

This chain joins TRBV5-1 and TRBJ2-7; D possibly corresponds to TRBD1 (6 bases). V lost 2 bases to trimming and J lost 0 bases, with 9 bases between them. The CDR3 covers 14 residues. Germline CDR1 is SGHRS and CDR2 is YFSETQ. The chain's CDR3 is CASSFQGSSYEQYF. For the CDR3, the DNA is TGCGCCAGCAGCTTTCAGGGGAGCTCCTACGAGCAGTACTTC.

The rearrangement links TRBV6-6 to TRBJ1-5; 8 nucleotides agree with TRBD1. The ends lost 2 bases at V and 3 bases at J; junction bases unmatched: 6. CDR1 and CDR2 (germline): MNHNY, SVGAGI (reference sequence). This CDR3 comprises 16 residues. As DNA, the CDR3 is TGTGCCAGCAGTTACCCCAGGGGACAGGCCAATCAGCCCCAGCATTTT. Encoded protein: CASSYPRGQANQPQHF.

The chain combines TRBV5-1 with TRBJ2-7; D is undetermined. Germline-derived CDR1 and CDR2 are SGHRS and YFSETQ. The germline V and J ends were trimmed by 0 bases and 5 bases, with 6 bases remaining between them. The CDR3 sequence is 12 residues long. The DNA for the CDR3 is TGCGCCAGCAGCTTGGGGGCGAACGAGCAGTACTTC. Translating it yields CASSLGANEQYF.

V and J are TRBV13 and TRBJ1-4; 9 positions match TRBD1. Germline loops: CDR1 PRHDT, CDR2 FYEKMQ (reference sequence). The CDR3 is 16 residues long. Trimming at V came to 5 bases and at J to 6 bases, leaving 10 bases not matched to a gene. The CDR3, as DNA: TGTGCCAGCAGCACGGGACAGGGAGGCGGGGATGAAAAACTGTTTTTT. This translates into CASSTGQGGGDEKLFF.

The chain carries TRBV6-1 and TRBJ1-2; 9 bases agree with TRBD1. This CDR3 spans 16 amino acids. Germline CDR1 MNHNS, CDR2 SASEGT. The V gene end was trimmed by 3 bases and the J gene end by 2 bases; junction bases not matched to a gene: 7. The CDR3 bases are TGTGCCAGCAGTGACCCACAGGGGGCGGGGAACTATGGCTACACCTTC. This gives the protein CASSDPQGAGNYGYTF.

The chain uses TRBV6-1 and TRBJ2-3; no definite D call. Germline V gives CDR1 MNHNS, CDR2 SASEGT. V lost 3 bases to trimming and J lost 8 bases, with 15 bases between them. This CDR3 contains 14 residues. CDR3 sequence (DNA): TGTGCCAGCAGTGACAAGTCTCGAGGAGCTACGCAGTATTTT. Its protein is CASSDKSRGATQYF.

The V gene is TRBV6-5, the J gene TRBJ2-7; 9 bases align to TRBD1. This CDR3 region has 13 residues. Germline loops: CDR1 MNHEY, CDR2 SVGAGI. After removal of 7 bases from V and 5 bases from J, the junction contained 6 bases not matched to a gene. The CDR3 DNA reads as TGTGCCAGCACCGGGACAGGGATGGACGAGCAGTACTTC. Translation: CASTGTGMDEQYF.

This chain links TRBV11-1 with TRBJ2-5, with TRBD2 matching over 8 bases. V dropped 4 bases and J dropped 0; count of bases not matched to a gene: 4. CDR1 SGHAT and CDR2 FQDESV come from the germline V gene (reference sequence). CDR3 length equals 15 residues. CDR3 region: CASSSSGLHQETQYF. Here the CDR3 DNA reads TGTGCCAGCAGCTCTAGCGGGCTACACCAAGAGACCCAGTACTTC.

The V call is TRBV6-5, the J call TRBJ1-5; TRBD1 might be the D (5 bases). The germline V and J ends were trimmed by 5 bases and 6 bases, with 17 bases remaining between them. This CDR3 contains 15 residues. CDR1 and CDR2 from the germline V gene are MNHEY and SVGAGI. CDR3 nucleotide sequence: TGTGCCAGCAGTCCCCAGGGAGGAGCCATTCAGCCCCAGCATTTT. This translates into CASSPQGGAIQPQHF.

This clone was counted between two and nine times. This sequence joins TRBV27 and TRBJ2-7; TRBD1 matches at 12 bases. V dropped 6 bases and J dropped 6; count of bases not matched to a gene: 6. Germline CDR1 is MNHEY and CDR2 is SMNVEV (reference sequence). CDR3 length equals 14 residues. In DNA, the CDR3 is TGTGCCAGCAGCCGGGACAGGGGGCGACGCGAGCAGTACTTC. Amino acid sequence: CASSRDRGRREQYF.

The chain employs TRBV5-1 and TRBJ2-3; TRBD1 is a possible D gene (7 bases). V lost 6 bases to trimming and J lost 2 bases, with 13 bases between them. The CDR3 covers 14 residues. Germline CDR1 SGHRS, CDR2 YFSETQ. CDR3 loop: CASTRGALTDTQYF. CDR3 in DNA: TGCGCCAGCACCAGGGGGGCACTCACAGATACGCAGTATTTT.

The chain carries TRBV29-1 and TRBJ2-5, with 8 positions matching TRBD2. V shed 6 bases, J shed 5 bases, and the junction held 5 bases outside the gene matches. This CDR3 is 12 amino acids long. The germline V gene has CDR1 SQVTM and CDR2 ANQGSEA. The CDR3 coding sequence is TGCAGCGTCGGGACTAGTCGGGAGACCCAGTACTTC. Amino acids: CSVGTSRETQYF. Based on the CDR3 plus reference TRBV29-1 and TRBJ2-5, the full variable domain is SAVISQKPSRDICQRGTSLTIQCQVDSQVTMMFWYRQQPGQSLTLIATANQGSEATYESGFVIDKFPISRPNLTFSTLTVSNMSPEDSSIYLCSVGTSRETQYFGPGTRLLVL.

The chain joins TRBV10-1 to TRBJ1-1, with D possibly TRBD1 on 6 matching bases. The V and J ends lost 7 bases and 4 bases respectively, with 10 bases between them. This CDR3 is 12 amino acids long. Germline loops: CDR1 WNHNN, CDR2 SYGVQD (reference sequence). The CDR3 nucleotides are TGCGCCAGCAACAGGGCGGGCACTGAAGCTTTCTTT. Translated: CASNRAGTEAFF.

The CDR3 coding sequence is TGTGCCATCAGTGAGTCGACAGGACCTAATGAAAAACTGTTTTTT. It specifies CAISESTGPNEKLFF. The chain joins TRBV10-3 to TRBJ1-4, with D perhaps TRBD1 (6 bases). Trimming pared 0 bases from V and 3 bases from J, leaving 8 bases between. CDR3 length: 15 amino acids. CDR1 ENHRY and CDR2 SYGVKD come from the germline V gene.

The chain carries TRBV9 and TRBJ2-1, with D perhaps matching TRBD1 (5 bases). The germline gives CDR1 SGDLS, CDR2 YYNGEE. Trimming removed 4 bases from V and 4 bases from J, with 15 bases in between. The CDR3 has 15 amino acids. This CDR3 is CASSKGIEVYNEQFF. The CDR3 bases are TGTGCCAGCAGCAAGGGGATTGAAGTATACAATGAGCAGTTCTTC.

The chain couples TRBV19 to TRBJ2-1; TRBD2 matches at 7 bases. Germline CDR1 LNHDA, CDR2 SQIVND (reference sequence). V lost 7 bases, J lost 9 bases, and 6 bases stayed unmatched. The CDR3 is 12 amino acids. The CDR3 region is CASKEREREQFF. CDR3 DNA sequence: TGTGCCAGTAAGGAGCGGGAACGTGAGCAGTTCTTC. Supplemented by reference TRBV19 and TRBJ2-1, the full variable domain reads DGGITQSPKYLFRKEGQNVTLSCEQNLNHDAMYWYRQDPGQGLRLIYYSQIVNDFQKGDIAEGYSVSREKKESFPLTVTSAQKNPTAFYLCASKEREREQFFGPGTRLTVL.

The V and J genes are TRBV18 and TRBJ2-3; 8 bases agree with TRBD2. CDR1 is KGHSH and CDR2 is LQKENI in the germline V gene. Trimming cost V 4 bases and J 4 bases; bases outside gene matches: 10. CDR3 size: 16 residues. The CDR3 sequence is CASSRTGTRIPDTQYF. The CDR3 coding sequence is TGTGCCAGCTCACGCACCGGGACTAGAATTCCAGATACGCAGTATTTT.

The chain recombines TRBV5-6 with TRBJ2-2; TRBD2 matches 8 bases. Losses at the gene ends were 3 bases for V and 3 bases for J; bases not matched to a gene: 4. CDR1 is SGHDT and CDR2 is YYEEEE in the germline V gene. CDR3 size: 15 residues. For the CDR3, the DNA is TGTGCCAGCAGCTACGGACTAGCATACACCGGGGAGCTGTTTTTT. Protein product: CASSYGLAYTGELFF.

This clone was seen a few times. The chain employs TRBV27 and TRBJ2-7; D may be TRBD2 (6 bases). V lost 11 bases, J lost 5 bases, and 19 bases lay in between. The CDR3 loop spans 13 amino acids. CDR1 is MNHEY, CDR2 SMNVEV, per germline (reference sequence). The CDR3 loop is CAAGGEVKDEQYF. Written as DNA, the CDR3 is TGTGCCGCCGGGGGAGAGGTGAAGGACGAGCAGTACTTC.

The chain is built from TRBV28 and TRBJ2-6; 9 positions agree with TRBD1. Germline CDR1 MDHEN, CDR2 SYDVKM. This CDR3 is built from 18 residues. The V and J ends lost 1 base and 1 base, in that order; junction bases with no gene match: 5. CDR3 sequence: CASSLYGQGKSGANVLTF. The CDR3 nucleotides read TGTGCCAGCAGTTTATACGGACAGGGGAAATCTGGGGCCAACGTCCTGACTTTC.

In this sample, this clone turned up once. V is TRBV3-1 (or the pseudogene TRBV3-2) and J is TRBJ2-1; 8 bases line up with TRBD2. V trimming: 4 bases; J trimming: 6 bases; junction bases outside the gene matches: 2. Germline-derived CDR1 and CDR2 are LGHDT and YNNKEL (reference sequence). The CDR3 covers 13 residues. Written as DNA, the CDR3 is TGTGCCAGCAGCCGAACTAGCGGCAATGAGCAGTTCTTC. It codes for CASSRTSGNEQFF.

The CDR3: CASSISQGYNSPLHF. The CDR3 DNA is TGTGCCAGCAGCATCTCACAGGGCTATAATTCACCCCTCCACTTT. The chain is built from TRBV11-3 and TRBJ1-6; D might be TRBD1 (6 bases). CDR3 length equals 15 residues. The germline V and J ends were trimmed by 5 bases and 3 bases, with 11 bases remaining between them. The germline V gene has CDR1 SGHNT and CDR2 YENEEA.

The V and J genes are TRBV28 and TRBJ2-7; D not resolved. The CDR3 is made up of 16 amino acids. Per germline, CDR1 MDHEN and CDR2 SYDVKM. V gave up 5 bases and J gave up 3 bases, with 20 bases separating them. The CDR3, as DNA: TGTGCCAGCAGTACCCCTCGACAACCCCCATTCTACGAGCAGTACTTC. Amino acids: CASSTPRQPPFYEQYF.